This T cell receptor (beta chain) was captured in a study of cytomegalovirus exposure and HLA in healthy donors. Study results and caveats: Cytomegalovirus status was reportedly diagnosed by the classifier with high specificity and sensitivity. Immune exposure was documented only through CMV serostatus. Using a false discovery rate of 0.05, a later analysis showed that approximately 18,000 TCR beta sequences were associated with HLA alleles.

Germline lookup yields CDR1 SNHLY and CDR2 FYNNEI. The CDR3 runs to 14 residues. J gave up 2 bases and V 6 bases, and 5 bases lay outside the gene matches. Concerning this clone: What it recognizes is unknown.

13 Jbeta primers and 60 Vbeta primers were used for the PCR. Profiling relied on immunoSEQ multiplex PCR, and the TCRdb table lists in-frame clones only, not all of them. Among about 89,000 clones listed, over 55% were seen once. The receptor comes from a woman younger than 45 in good health and CMV-seronegative. Material: PBMCs. The rearrangement links TRBV2 to TRBJ1-2; 8 nucleotides align to TRBD1. The CDR3 loop is CASRGQGENYGYTF. CDR3 coding DNA: TGTGCCAGCAGAGGACAGGGAGAGAACTATGGCTACACCTTC.